This record looks at one T cell receptor (beta chain) sequence and its context. Its specific antigen is unknown. Base qualities are not at hand, and no much larger clone is one base apart. These data originate in a study of T cells in Graves' hyperthyroidism and ophthalmopathy (dated by TCRdb to about 2019). For context, the study as a whole: Peripheral blood samples were taken at the time of initial diagnosis, prior to any treatment. TCR V-J signatures able to tell the groups apart were searched for in a discovery cohort of some 100 patients, of whom more than 40 had Graves' ophthalmopathy and some 60 had stable Graves' hyperthyroidism. Whether ophthalmopathy could be predicted prospectively was tested in an independent validation cohort made up of roughly 19 hyperthyroidism patients plus 17 patients who later progressed to ophthalmopathy. The roughly 91 discovery patients were randomly divided into training and test sets at a 7:3 ratio. The study also compared thyroid tissue and blood T-cell repertoires from several Graves' hyperthyroidism patients. Following sampling, methimazole starting at 30 mg daily was given to hyperthyroidism patients, and high-dose intravenous methylprednisolone was given to ophthalmopathy patients. TCR Vbeta CDR3 sequencing of some 140 peripheral blood samples (approximately 44 ophthalmopathy, 70 to 85 hyperthyroidism and around 17 progressor patients) is reported in the paper. What the study reported, not specific to this receptor: In validation, progression to ophthalmopathy was predicted by the model with about 70% sensitivity and around 76% specificity, a median of approximately 6.5 months before onset. Ophthalmopathy was separated from stable hyperthyroidism by a 13 V-J signature model, with 85% to 90% sensitivity and roughly 84% specificity obtained in cross-validation and 80%/75% obtained in testing. No statistical method was used to fix the sample size in advance, and group allocation was not hidden from the investigators. Most expanded thyroid clonotypes (frequency above 0.001) were also found in blood, which suggests that blood repertoires may mirror thyroid immune responses.

Stable Graves' hyperthyroidism was defined as no progression to ophthalmopathy during 18 months of follow-up. The hyperthyroidism patients were between 18 and 65 years old and newly diagnosed, with a disease duration of less than 2 months. The study excluded patients with uncontrolled infections, other autoimmune diseases, pregnancy or lactation. Clinical symptoms, serum thyroxine and TRAb, thyroid ultrasound, and orbital computed tomography formed the basis for the diagnoses. Ficoll-Paque density gradient centrifugation was used to isolate PBMCs from 8.5 to 10 ml of fresh peripheral blood. Total RNA was extracted with Trizol reagent, and quality was checked on an Agilent 2100 Bioanalyzer. CDR1 and CDR2 are read off the germline V gene as MDHEN and SYDVKM. V is cut back by 2 bases and J by 10 bases, with 8 bases in the junction unmatched. From the cysteine through the phenylalanine, the CDR3 covers 14 amino acids. The entry retains the CDR3 DNA only, 42 bases that are in frame from base 1.

The TCR beta CDR3 regions were amplified from the RNA transcripts. A first-round RT-PCR of the TCR CDR3 used the HTBI primer set with the Qiagen OneStep RT-PCR kit. Libraries were constructed in a second round of multiplex PCR, after which size selection and purification were performed. The libraries were sequenced on an Illumina HiSeq2000 using paired-end 100 bp reads. In the paper's pipeline: SOAPnuke was used to process the raw data, throwing out any read that contained adapters or uncalled bases, had a mean Phred below 15, or lacked an exact constant-primer or identifier match. COPE v1.2.5 was used to merge high-quality paired reads, and clonotypes were defined as unique nucleotide sequences. MiTCR v1.1 was used to align the clonotypes against IMGT TRBV, TRBD and TRBJ reference segments. Analysis was restricted to V-J combinations with a frequency above 0.0001, which covered roughly 99% of repertoires. The TCS score was defined as the ratio of F50 (clonal expansion) to E x V (chaos), calculated using BLOSUM62-based TCRdist between CDR3 peptides within each V-J. Welch's t-statistics and random forest reduced some 510 V-J features to 10 to 15, which were used in a naive Bayes classifier (R e1071). TCRdb ran its own pipeline on the public reads, namely fastp trimming at Q25 and MiXCR clone calling, and kept in-frame beta chains. Rows are unified per CDR3 protein, each entry keeping the most common DNA and genes. These V and J calls are TCRdb output, not the study's own analysis. This sample holds around 690,000 distinct CDR3 sequences; around 16% were observed only once. The ten largest clones add up to about 14% of the sample.

The source of this sequence is a man aged 45-65 years with Graves' hyperthyroidism. The chain is encoded by TRBV28 joined to TRBJ1-2; the central 9 bases match TRBD1. Sequencing input: blood. Here the CDR3 is given as CASSLGDRAGDYTF. The DNA sequence is TGTGCCAGCAGTTTAGGGGACAGGGCGGGCGACTACACCTTC.